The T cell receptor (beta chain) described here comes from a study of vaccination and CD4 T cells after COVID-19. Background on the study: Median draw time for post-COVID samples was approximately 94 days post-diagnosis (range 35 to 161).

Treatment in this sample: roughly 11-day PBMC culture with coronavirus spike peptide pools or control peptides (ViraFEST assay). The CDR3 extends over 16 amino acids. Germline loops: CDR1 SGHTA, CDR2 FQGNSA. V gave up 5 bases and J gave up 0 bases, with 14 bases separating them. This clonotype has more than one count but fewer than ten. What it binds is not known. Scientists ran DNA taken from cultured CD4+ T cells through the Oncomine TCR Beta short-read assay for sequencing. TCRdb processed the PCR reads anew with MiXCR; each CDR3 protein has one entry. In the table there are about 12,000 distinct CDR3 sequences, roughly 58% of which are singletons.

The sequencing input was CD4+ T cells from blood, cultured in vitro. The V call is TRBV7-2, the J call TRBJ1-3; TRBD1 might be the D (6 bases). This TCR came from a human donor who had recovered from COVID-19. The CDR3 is CASSLRQASSGNTIYF. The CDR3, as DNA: TGTGCCAGCAGCCTAAGACAGGCCAGCTCTGGAAACACCATATATTTT.